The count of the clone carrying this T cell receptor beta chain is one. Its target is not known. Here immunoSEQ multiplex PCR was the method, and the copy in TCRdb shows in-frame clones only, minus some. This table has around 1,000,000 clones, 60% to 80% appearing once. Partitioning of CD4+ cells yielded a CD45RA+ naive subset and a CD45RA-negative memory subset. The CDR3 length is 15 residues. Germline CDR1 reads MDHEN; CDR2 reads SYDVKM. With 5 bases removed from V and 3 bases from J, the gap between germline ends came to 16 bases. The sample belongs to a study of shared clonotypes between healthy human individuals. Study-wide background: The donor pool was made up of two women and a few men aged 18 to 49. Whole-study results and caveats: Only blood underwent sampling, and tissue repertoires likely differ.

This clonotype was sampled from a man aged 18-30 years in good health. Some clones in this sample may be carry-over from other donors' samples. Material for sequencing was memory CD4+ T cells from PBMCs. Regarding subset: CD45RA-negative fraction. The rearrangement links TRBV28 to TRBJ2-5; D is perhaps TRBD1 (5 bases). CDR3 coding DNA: TGTGCCAGCAGTCCGGAGAACAGGTGGGAAGAGACCCAGTACTTC. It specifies CASSPENRWEETQYF.